This TCR beta chain was found in a study of Graves' ophthalmopathy and Graves' hyperthyroidism. Study results and caveats: With a specificity of under 85% and a sensitivity of about 70%, the model predicted ophthalmopathy progression.

This clonotype has ten or more counts. What it binds is unknown. The TCR beta CDR3 regions underwent amplification from RNA transcripts. Second-round multiplex PCR came after first-round RT-PCR with HTBI primers. From the multiplex PCR reads, TCRdb called clonotypes with MiXCR, one entry per CDR3 protein. The sample carries 400,000 or so distinct CDR3 sequences, 15% recorded once. The CDR3 runs 12 residues. CDR1 is SGHAT and CDR2 is FQNNGV in the germline V gene. The V end was cut by 5 bases, the J end by 5 bases, with 10 bases between. This clonotype was obtained from a woman between 18 and 29 years old with stable Graves' hyperthyroidism. Sequencing was done on a sample of peripheral blood. The V gene is TRBV11-2, the J gene TRBJ2-7; D uncertain. CDR3 nucleotide sequence: TGTGCCAGCAGCGTAAACTTGGACGAGCAGTACTTC. It yields the protein CASSVNLDEQYF.